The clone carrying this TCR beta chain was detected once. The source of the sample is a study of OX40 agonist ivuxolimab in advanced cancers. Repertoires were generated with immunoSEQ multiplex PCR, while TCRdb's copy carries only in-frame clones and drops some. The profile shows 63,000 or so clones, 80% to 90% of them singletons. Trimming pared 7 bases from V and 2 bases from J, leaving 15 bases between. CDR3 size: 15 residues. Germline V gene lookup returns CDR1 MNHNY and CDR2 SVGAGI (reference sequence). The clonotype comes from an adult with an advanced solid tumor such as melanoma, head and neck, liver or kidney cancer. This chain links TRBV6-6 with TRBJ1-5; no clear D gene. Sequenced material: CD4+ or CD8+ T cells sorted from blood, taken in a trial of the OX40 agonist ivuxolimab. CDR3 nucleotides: TGTGCCAGCAAGGGCGACGAGTGGGGCAATCAGCCCCAGCATTTT. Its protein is CASKGDEWGNQPQHF.